This TCR beta chain was sequenced during a study of blood T cell repertoires in COVID-19. The data were produced by immunoSEQ multiplex PCR, yet TCRdb's version contains in-frame clones alone and is incomplete. The data contain about 78,000 clones, about 89% of them singletons. The clonotype originates from a man aged 50 to 60 with active or convalescent COVID-19. The sample was peripheral blood.

CDR3 amino acids: CASSLGQSSGANVLTF. CDR3 bases: TGCGCCAGCAGCTTGGGTCAATCCTCTGGGGCCAACGTCCTGACTTTC. The rearrangement links TRBV5-1 to TRBJ2-6; D not certain. This CDR3 has 16 amino acids. From germline, CDR1 is SGHRS and CDR2 YFSETQ. V was cut by 0 bases and J by 0 bases, with 7 bases left in between.